This T cell receptor beta chain was captured by sequencing in a study of control samples from healthy donors and cancer patients. Generated by immunoSEQ multiplex PCR, the TCRdb table keeps only in-frame clones and is missing some. The sample yields approximately 170,000 clones, 93% seen once. What was sequenced was blood. This receptor was obtained from a woman in her sixties in good health.

The CDR3 bases are TGTGCCAGCAGTCGACTAGCGGGGGGCCCGAGGGTGTTCGATACGCAGTATTTT. Translated: CASSRLAGGPRVFDTQYF. This rearrangement joins TRBV3-1 (or the pseudogene TRBV3-2) to TRBJ2-3; 13 nucleotides match TRBD2. The CDR3 has 18 amino acids. Germline CDR1 reads LGHDT; CDR2 reads YNNKEL (reference sequence). With V trimmed by 6 bases and J by 6 bases, 15 bases remained unmatched.